The subject of this entry is one T cell receptor beta chain. Its antigen remains unidentified. One end of the junction is discordant with germline, which a read error may explain. Next came a second PCR, run for about 7 to 12 cycles, which used a sample-barcoded 5' primer along with a J-beta primer mix. Every cDNA was tagged by a template-switch adaptor with 12 random nucleotides. TCRdb passed the 5' RACE reads through MiXCR, listing each CDR3 protein once. The table has about 1,500,000 distinct CDR3 sequences, 25% to 30% seen once. Germline V CDR1 and CDR2: MNHEY, SVGAGI. The CDR3 is 16 amino acids. The sample is drawn from a study of blood T cells in healthy people across ages. Whole-study results and caveats: Older age coincided with a roughly linear decline in TCR beta diversity per million T cells. Higher diversity, along with more naive CD4+ cells, distinguished long-lived donors from aged donors.

Donors were systemically healthy Caucasian individuals from Russia aged 6 to 90 years. Sequences were obtained from blood. The sequence came from a woman in her thirties in good health. The chain carries TRBV6-5 and TRBJ2-5; 7 positions match TRBD2. This CDR3 reads CASSYSPLAAVEIQYF. Here the CDR3 DNA reads TGTGCCAGCAGTTACTCCCCTCTAGCGGCGGTGGAGATCCAGTACTTC.